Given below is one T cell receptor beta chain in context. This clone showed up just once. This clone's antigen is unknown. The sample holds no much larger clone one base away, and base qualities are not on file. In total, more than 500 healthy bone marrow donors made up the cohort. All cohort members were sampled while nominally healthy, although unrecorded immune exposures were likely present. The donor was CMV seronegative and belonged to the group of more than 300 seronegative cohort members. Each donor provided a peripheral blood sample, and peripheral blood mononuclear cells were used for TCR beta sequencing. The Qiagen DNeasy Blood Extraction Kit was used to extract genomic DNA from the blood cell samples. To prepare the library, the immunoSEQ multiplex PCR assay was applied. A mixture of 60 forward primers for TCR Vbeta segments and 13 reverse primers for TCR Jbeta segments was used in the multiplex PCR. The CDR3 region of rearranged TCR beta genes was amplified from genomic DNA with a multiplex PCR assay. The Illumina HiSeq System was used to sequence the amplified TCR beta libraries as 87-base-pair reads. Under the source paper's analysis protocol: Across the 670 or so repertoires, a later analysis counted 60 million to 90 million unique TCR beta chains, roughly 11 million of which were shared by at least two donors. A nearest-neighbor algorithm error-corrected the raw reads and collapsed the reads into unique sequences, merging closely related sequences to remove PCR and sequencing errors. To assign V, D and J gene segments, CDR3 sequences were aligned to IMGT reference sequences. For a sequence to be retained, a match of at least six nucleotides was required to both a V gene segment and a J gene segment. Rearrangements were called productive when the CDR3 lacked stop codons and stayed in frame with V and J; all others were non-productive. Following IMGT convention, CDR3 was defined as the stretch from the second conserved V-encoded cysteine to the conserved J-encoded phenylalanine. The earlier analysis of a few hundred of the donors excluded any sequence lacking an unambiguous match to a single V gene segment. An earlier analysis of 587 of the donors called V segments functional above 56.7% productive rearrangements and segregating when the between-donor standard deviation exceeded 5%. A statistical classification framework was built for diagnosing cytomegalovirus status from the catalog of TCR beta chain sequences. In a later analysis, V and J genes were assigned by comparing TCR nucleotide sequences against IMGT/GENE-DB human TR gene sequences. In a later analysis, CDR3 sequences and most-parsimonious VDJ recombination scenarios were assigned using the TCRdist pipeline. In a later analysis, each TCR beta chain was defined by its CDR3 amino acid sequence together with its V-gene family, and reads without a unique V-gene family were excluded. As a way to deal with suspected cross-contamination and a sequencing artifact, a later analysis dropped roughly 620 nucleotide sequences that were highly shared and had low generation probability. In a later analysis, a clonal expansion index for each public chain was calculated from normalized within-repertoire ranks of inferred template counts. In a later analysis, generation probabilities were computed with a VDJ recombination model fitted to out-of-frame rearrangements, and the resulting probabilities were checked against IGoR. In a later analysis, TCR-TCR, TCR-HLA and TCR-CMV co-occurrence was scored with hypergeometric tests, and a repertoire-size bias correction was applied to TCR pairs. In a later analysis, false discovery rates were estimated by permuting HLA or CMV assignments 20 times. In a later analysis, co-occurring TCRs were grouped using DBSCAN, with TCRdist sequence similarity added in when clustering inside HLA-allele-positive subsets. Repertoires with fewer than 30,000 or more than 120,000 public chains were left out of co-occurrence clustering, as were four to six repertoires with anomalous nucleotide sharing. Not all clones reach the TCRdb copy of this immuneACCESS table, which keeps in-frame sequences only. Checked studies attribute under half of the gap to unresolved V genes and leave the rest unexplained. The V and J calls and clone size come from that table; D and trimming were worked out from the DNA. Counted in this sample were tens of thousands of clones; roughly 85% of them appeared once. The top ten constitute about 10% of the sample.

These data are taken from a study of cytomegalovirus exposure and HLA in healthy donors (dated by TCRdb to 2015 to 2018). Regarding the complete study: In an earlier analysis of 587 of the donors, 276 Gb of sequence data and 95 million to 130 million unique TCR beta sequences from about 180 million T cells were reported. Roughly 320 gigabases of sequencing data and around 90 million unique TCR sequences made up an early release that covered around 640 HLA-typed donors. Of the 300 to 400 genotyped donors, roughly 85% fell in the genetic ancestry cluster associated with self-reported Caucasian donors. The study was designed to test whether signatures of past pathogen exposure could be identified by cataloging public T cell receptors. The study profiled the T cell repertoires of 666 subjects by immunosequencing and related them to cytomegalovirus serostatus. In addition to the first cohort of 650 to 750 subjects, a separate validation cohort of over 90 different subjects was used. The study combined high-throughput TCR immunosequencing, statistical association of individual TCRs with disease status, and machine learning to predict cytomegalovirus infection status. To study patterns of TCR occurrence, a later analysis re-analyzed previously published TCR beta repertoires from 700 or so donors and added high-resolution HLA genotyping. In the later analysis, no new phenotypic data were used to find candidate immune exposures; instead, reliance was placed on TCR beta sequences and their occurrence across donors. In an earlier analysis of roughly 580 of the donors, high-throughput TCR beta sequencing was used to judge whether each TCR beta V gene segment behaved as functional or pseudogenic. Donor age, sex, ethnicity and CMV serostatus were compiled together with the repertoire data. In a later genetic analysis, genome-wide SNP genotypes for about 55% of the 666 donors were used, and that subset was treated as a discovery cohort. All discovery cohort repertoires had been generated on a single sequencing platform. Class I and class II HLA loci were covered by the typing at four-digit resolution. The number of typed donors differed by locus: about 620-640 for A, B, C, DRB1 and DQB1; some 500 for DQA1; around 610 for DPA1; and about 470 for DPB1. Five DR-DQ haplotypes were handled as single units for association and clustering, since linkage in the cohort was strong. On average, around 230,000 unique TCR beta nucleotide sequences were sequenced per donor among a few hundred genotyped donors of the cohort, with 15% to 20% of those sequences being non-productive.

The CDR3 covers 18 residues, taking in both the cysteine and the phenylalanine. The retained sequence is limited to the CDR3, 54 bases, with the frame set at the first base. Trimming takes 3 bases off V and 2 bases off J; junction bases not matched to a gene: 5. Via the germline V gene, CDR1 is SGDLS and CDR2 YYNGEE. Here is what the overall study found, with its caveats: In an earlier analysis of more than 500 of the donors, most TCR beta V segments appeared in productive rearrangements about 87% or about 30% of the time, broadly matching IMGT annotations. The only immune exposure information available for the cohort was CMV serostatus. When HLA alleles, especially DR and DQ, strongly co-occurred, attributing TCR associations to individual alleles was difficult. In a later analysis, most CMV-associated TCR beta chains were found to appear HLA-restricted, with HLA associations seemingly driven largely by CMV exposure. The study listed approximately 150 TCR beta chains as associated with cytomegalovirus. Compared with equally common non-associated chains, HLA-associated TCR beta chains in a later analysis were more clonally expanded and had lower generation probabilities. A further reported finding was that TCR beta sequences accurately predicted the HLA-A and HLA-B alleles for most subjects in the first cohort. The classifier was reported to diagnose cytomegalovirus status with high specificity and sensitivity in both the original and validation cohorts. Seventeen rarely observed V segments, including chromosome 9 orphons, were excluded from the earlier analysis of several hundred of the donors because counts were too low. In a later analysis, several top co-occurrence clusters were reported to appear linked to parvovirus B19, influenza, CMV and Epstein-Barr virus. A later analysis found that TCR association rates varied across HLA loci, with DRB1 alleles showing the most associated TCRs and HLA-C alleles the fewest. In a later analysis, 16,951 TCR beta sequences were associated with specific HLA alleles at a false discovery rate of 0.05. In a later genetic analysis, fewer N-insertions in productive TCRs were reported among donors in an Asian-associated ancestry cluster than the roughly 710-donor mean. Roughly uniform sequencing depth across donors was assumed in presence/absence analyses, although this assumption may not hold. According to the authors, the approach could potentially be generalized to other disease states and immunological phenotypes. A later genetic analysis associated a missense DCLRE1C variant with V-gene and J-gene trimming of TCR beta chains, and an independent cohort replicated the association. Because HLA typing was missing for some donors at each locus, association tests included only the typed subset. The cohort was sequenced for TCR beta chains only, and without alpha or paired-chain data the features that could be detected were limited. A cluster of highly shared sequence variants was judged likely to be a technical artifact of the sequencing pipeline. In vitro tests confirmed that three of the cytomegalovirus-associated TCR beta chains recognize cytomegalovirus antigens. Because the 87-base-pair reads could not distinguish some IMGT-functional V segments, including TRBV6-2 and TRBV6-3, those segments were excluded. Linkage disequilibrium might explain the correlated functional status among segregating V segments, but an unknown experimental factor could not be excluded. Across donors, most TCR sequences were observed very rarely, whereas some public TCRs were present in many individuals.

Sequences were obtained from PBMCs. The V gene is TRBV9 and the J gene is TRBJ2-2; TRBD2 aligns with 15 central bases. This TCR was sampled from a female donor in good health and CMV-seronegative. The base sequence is TGTGCCAGCAGCGATGGACTAGCGGGGGGGACAAACACCGGGGAGCTGTTTTTT. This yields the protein CASSDGLAGGTNTGELFF.